The 11 T cell receptor beta chains given below trace back to one sample, sequenced in a study of blood T cell repertoires in COVID-19. TCRdb keeps only in-frame clones here, not all; method: immunoSEQ multiplex PCR. The sample carries about 320,000 clones, roughly 90% recorded once. The sequenced sample was PBMCs or T cells enriched from blood (not recorded which). The origin of the receptors is a woman in her late teens or twenties who had recovered from COVID-19.

The genes are TRBV6-5 and TRBJ2-5, with TRBD1 identical over 9 bases. This CDR3 spans 14 amino acids. CDR1 is MNHEY, CDR2 SVGAGI, per germline. V was clipped by 10 bases and J by 5 bases; unmatched bases: 11. The DNA of the CDR3 is TGTGCCACCGTGACAGGGGGGTCCTACGAGACCCAGTACTTC. It encodes CATVTGGSYETQYF.

J is TRBJ1-5 and V is TRBV19, with D perhaps TRBD1 (5 bases). Germline assignment: CDR1 LNHDA and CDR2 SQIVND (reference sequence). The CDR3 is 14 amino acids. Trimming stripped 4 bases from V and 0 bases from J, with 7 bases between. CDR3 region: CASSNRISNQPQHF. The CDR3 DNA reads as TGTGCCAGTAGTAACAGGATTAGCAATCAGCCCCAGCATTTT.

V is TRBV19 and J is TRBJ2-1; TRBD2 matches 15 bases. V lost 4 bases to trimming and J lost 7 bases; unmatched junction nucleotides: 5. The germline gives CDR1 LNHDA, CDR2 SQIVND (reference sequence). The CDR3 consists of 16 residues. The CDR3 DNA sequence: TGTGCCAGTAGTACCGGGACTAGCGGGGGGATTAATGAGCAGTTCTTC. Its protein product is CASSTGTSGGINEQFF.

The J gene is TRBJ1-2, the V gene TRBV6-6; a possible D gene is TRBD1 (6 bases). The CDR3 runs to 13 residues. V lost 8 bases and J lost 0, with 10 bases in between. The germline V gene has CDR1 MNHNY and CDR2 SVGAGI (reference sequence). The CDR3 loop is CASRQDTNYGYTF. The CDR3 bases are TGTGCCAGCCGACAGGACACTAACTATGGCTACACCTTC.

The rearrangement uses TRBV28 and TRBJ2-2; D is possibly TRBD2 (5 bases). The germline V gene encodes CDR1 MDHEN and CDR2 SYDVKM. This CDR3 has 13 residues. The V end was cut by 8 bases, the J end by 4 bases, with 11 bases between. The DNA of the CDR3 is TGTGCCAGCGGAAGACTAACCACCGGGGAGCTGTTTTTT. It yields the protein CASGRLTTGELFF.

The V and J genes are TRBV11-3 and TRBJ1-5, with D tentatively TRBD1 (5 bases). The CDR3 extends over 14 amino acids. Trimming took 0 bases from V and 7 from J, leaving 10 bases between them. CDR1 is SGHNT and CDR2 is YENEEA in the germline V gene. CDR3 bases: TGTGCCAGCAGCTTAGACAGGGTAAGGCAGCCCCAGCATTTT. As protein: CASSLDRVRQPQHF.

This clone appeared once. V and J are TRBV28 and TRBJ1-2, with D maybe TRBD1 (5 bases). The ends were cut back, 2 bases at V and 0 bases at J, with 19 bases in the middle. Per the germline V gene, CDR1 is MDHEN and CDR2 is SYDVKM. The CDR3 runs to 18 residues. The CDR3 here is CASSLMGGLRSTNYGYTF. The CDR3 DNA reads as TGTGCCAGCAGTTTAATGGGGGGGTTACGGTCTACTAACTATGGCTACACCTTC.

V and J are TRBV27 and TRBJ1-2, with TRBD1 matching over 8 bases. The CDR3 runs to 17 residues. Germline trimming cut 8 bases from V and 2 bases from J; bases unmatched to any gene: 16. Germline CDR1 MNHEY, CDR2 SMNVEV (reference sequence). The DNA of the CDR3 is TGTGCCAGCGGATTGGTACGAGGGACAGGAGTGAACTATGGCTACACCTTC. This gives the protein CASGLVRGTGVNYGYTF.

V usage is TRBV27 and J usage is TRBJ1-5; tentatively, D is TRBD1 (5 bases). Trimming took 6 bases from V and 3 from J, leaving 15 bases between them. The germline CDR1 and CDR2 sequences are MNHEY and SMNVEV (reference sequence). This CDR3 contains 15 residues. The CDR3 sequence: CASSRDFNSNQPQHF. CDR3 nucleotides: TGTGCCAGCAGCCGGGACTTCAATTCCAATCAGCCCCAGCATTTT.

This chain uses TRBV28 with TRBJ1-1, with 8 bases aligning to TRBD1. CDR1 MDHEN and CDR2 SYDVKM come from the germline V gene. V shed 5 bases and J 0 bases; nucleotides not matched to a gene: 17. CDR3 size: 19 residues. CDR3 in amino acids: CASSTRTGRKTYMNTEAFF. The CDR3 DNA is TGTGCCAGCAGTACCCGGACAGGGCGAAAAACGTACATGAACACTGAAGCTTTCTTT. Drawing the rest from reference TRBV28 and TRBJ1-1, the complete variable domain is DVKVTQSSRYLVKRTGEKVFLECVQDMDHENMFWYRQDPGLGLRLIYFSYDVKMKEKGDIPEGYSVSREKKERFSLILESASTNQTSMYLCASSTRTGRKTYMNTEAFFGQGTRLTVV.

This clone was counted once. The chain couples TRBV27 to TRBJ1-2; 9 bases are a match to TRBD1. This CDR3 is built from 12 residues. Germline V gene data show CDR1 as MNHEY and CDR2 as SMNVEV (reference sequence). V shed 6 bases, J shed 7 bases, and the junction held 3 bases outside the gene matches. This CDR3 reads CASRTGGGGYTF. In DNA, the CDR3 is TGTGCCAGCAGAACAGGGGGCGGTGGCTACACCTTC.